A single sample gave rise to the 20 T cell receptor beta chains below, sequenced in a study of cytomegalovirus exposure and HLA in healthy donors. PCR involved 60 Vbeta and 13 Jbeta primers. The repertoire was sequenced with immunoSEQ multiplex PCR; TCRdb's copy has only in-frame clones and lacks some. The sample shows roughly 290,000 clones, around 90% of them seen only once. The sample was PBMCs. These receptors all stem from a young woman in good health and CMV-seronegative.

The chain employs TRBV5-1 and TRBJ1-4; possible D gene TRBD1, 6 bases. The CDR3 runs to 20 residues. Germline V gene lookup returns CDR1 SGHRS and CDR2 YFSETQ. Trimming shortened V by 2 bases and J by 0 bases, and 23 bases separated the two germline ends. The CDR3 DNA sequence: TGCGCCAGCAGCTTAGCAGCTATAACAGGGTACGGAGCAACTAATGAAAAACTGTTTTTT. The encoded protein is CASSLAAITGYGATNEKLFF.

This clone has only a few counts. The rearrangement links TRBV5-6 to TRBJ1-4, with D perhaps matching TRBD1 (6 bases). Germline V gene sequence: CDR1 SGHDT, CDR2 YYEEEE. The length of the CDR3 is 14 residues. Trimming removed 3 bases from V and 7 bases from J, with 13 bases in between. The DNA of the CDR3 is TGTGCCAGCAGCTGGCTGGGGGCAGGTGAAAAACTGTTTTTT. This codes for CASSWLGAGEKLFF.

CDR3 in DNA: TGCGCCAGCAGCTTGGTTGGTGGGGGGACCAATGAGCAGTTCTTC. Protein product: CASSLVGGGTNEQFF. The chain joins TRBV5-1 to TRBJ2-1; a weak D match, TRBD2 (6 bases). The CDR3 is 15 residues long. From germline, CDR1 is SGHRS and CDR2 YFSETQ. V was trimmed by 0 bases and J by 6 bases, leaving 13 bases between them.

The chain couples TRBV5-1 to TRBJ2-7; 9 bases are a match to TRBD1. In germline, CDR1 is SGHRS, CDR2 YFSETQ. This CDR3 has 15 amino acids. J was trimmed by 5 bases and V by 3 bases; bases with no gene match: 9. CDR3 in DNA: TGCGCCAGCAGCTCACAGGGGGCGCCCATCGACGAGCAGTACTTC. Amino acid sequence: CASSSQGAPIDEQYF.

The V and J genes are TRBV7-9 and TRBJ2-2; weak D call: TRBD2 (6 bases). Germline CDR1 SEHNR, CDR2 FQNEAQ (reference sequence). V lost 5 bases and J lost 5, with 15 bases in between. This CDR3 is 15 amino acids long. In DNA form, the CDR3 reads TGTGCCAGCAGCCCCGAAAAGGGGAGGACCGGGGAGCTGTTTTTT. It is translated as CASSPEKGRTGELFF.

The chain links TRBV25-1 to TRBJ1-2; possibly TRBD1 for D (6 bases). Germline values: CDR1 MGHDK, CDR2 SYGVNS. The V and J ends lost 0 bases and 6 bases respectively, with 14 bases between them. This CDR3 comprises 15 residues. CDR3 loop: CASSEYFGTSNGYTF. DNA for the CDR3: TGTGCCAGCAGTGAATATTTCGGGACATCCAATGGCTACACCTTC.

The chain uses TRBV10-3 and TRBJ1-5; TRBD1 might be the D (5 bases). V lost 3 bases and J 2 bases, leaving 8 bases between the germline ends. Germline assignment: CDR1 ENHRY and CDR2 SYGVKD. The CDR3 consists of 14 residues. The CDR3 sequence: CAISEGEGNQPQHF. The CDR3 region has the DNA TGTGCCATCAGTGAAGGGGAGGGCAATCAGCCCCAGCATTTT.

This clone has a single count. This chain uses TRBV6-5 with TRBJ2-3, with 10 bases matching TRBD1. Germline CDR1 MNHEY, CDR2 SVGAGI. The CDR3 contains 16 residues. V lost 0 bases, J lost 5 bases, and 5 bases stayed unmatched. The chain's CDR3 is CASSYSGQGLGDTQYF. The CDR3 region has the DNA TGTGCCAGCAGTTACTCGGGACAGGGGTTGGGAGATACGCAGTATTTT.

This chain links TRBV4-2 with TRBJ2-5, with TRBD2 matching over 8 bases. Losses at the gene ends were 4 bases for V and 5 bases for J; bases not matched to a gene: 9. The CDR3 contains 15 residues. Looked up from germline, CDR1 is LGHNA and CDR2 is YNFKEQ. CDR3 DNA: TGTGCCAGCAGCCTTCAGCCAGGGACTAGTGAGACCCAGTACTTC. It encodes CASSLQPGTSETQYF.

This chain uses TRBV2 with TRBJ1-5, with TRBD1 as a possible D gene (6 bases). CDR1 and CDR2 (germline): SNHLY, FYNNEI. The CDR3 spans 15 residues. The V end lost 6 bases, the J end lost 2 bases, and 14 bases lay between the germline ends. The CDR3, as DNA: TGTGCCAGCAGCACAGGGTGGTCGGGCAATCAGCCCCAGCATTTT. It codes for CASSTGWSGNQPQHF.

The rearrangement links TRBV5-1 to TRBJ2-3; 9 bases are shared with TRBD2. CDR3 length equals 14 residues. From germline, CDR1 is SGHRS and CDR2 YFSETQ. Unmatched junction bases numbered 2, after V lost 2 bases and J lost 4 bases. The CDR3 loop reads CASSFLAGSDTQYF. The CDR3 DNA is TGCGCCAGCAGCTTCCTAGCGGGGTCAGATACGCAGTATTTT.

The chain has TRBV2 and TRBJ2-1, with 9 nucleotides matching TRBD2. CDR1 SNHLY and CDR2 FYNNEI come from the germline V gene. The CDR3 sequence is 20 residues long. V shed 3 bases, J shed 6 bases, and the junction held 21 bases outside the gene matches. CDR3 coding DNA: TGTGCCAGCAGTGATCTGCGGTCGGGGACGGCGGGGGGGCCCCCCAATGAGCAGTTCTTC. Translating gives CASSDLRSGTAGGPPNEQFF.

The rearrangement uses TRBV19 and TRBJ2-7, with 10 bases matching TRBD2. V lost 6 bases and J lost 1; bases outside the gene matches: 9. The CDR3 runs to 16 residues. The V gene's germline CDR1 is LNHDA and CDR2 SQIVND (reference sequence). The CDR3 loop is CASSNHGTSASYEQYF. The CDR3 bases are TGTGCCAGTAGCAACCACGGGACTAGCGCTTCCTACGAGCAGTACTTC. Together with reference TRBV19 and TRBJ2-7, the CDR3 gives the full variable domain: DGGITQSPKYLFRKEGQNVTLSCEQNLNHDAMYWYRQDPGQGLRLIYYSQIVNDFQKGDIAEGYSVSREKKESFPLTVTSAQKNPTAFYLCASSNHGTSASYEQYFGPGTRLTVT.

The chain employs TRBV25-1 and TRBJ1-2; D gene uncertain. CDR3 length: 15 residues. Germline CDR1 is MGHDK and CDR2 is SYGVNS. Deletions cut 3 bases from V and 4 bases from J, with 15 bases between. This CDR3 is CASSEPAGLGYGYTF. The CDR3 DNA sequence: TGTGCCAGCAGTGAGCCTGCAGGCTTGGGCTATGGCTACACCTTC.

This rearrangement joins TRBV6-5 to TRBJ2-7, with a tentative D call TRBD1 (5 bases). The germline V gene encodes CDR1 MNHEY and CDR2 SVGAGI. The CDR3 has 14 amino acids. The V and J ends lost 0 bases and 3 bases respectively, with 9 bases between them. The CDR3 DNA reads TGTGCCAGCAGTTACTCTGAGCAGGGCTACGAGCAGTACTTC. Protein: CASSYSEQGYEQYF.

The chain employs TRBV28 and TRBJ1-2, with TRBD1 matching 9 bases. The V and J ends lost 2 bases and 7 bases, in that order; junction bases with no gene match: 2. From germline, CDR1 is MDHEN and CDR2 SYDVKM. The CDR3 is made up of 13 amino acids. DNA of the CDR3: TGTGCCAGCAGTTTAAAGGGACAGGGTGGCTACACCTTC. Its protein is CASSLKGQGGYTF.

The gene calls are TRBV9 and TRBJ2-3; 12 bases align to TRBD2. The length of the CDR3 is 17 residues. CDR1 is SGDLS, CDR2 YYNGEE, per germline. Unmatched junction bases numbered 8, after V lost 3 bases and J lost 3 bases. The CDR3 sequence is CASSGTSGGPVTDTQYF. The CDR3 DNA reads TGTGCCAGCAGCGGTACTAGCGGGGGGCCGGTTACAGATACGCAGTATTTT.

V usage is TRBV13 and J usage is TRBJ2-1; TRBD1 might be the D (6 bases). This CDR3 comprises 14 residues. Trimming left V 5 bases short and J 6 bases short, with 14 bases between. CDR1 is PRHDT and CDR2 is FYEKMQ in the germline V gene (reference sequence). Here the CDR3 reads CASSIAEQGNEQFF. CDR3 in DNA: TGTGCCAGCAGCATCGCCGAACAGGGCAATGAGCAGTTCTTC.

The rearrangement uses TRBV7-9 and TRBJ1-4; 10 bases align to TRBD1. The junction had 6 bases not matched to a gene; V was cut back by 5 bases and J by 12 bases. The CDR3 runs to 13 residues. Germline V lookup: CDR1 SEHNR, CDR2 FQNEAQ (reference sequence). Here the CDR3 DNA reads TGTGCCAGCAGCCAACGGGACAGGGGTGAACTGTTTTTT. It is translated as CASSQRDRGELFF.

Here the CDR3 DNA reads TGCGCCAGCAGCTTGGACTCCAGCGGGGGATCCTACAATGAGCAGTTCTTC. Its translation: CASSLDSSGGSYNEQFF. The chain carries TRBV5-1 and TRBJ2-1, with TRBD2 identical over 8 bases. The J segment lost 1 base and the V segment lost 0 bases, leaving 6 bases of the junction unmatched. The CDR3 consists of 17 residues. Germline V gene lookup returns CDR1 SGHRS and CDR2 YFSETQ. The full variable domain, its missing parts supplied by reference TRBV5-1 and TRBJ2-1, is KAGVTQTPRYLIKTRGQQVTLSCSPISGHRSVSWYQQTPGQGLQFLFEYFSETQRNKGNFPGRFSGRQFSNSRSEMNVSTLELGDSALYLCASSLDSSGGSYNEQFFGPGTRLTVL.